This TCR beta chain was captured by sequencing in a study of cytomegalovirus exposure and HLA in healthy donors (TCRdb year 2017). Study-wide context: An earlier analysis of several hundred of the donors reported 250 to 350 Gb of sequence data and about 100 million unique TCR beta sequences from 150 million to 200 million T cells. An early release covering roughly 640 HLA-typed donors comprised approximately 300 gigabases of sequencing data and around 85 million unique TCR sequences. Of the roughly 420 genotyped donors, less than 90% were placed in the genetic ancestry cluster associated with self-reported Caucasian donors. The aim of the study was to test whether cataloging public T cell receptors could identify signatures of past pathogen exposure. The T cell repertoires of 670 or so subjects were profiled by immunosequencing and related to cytomegalovirus serostatus. A separate validation cohort of some 130 different subjects was used in addition to the approximately 700-subject first cohort. High-throughput TCR immunosequencing, statistical association of individual TCRs with disease status, and machine learning were combined to predict cytomegalovirus infection status. In a later analysis, previously published TCR beta repertoires from about 640 donors were re-analyzed and high-resolution HLA genotyping was added so that TCR occurrence patterns could be studied. The later analysis used no new phenotypic data to find candidate immune exposures, relying instead on TCR beta sequences and their occurrence across donors. An earlier analysis of 587 of the donors applied high-throughput TCR beta sequencing to assess whether each TCR beta V gene segment acted as functional or pseudogenic. Donor age, sex, ethnicity and CMV serostatus were compiled together with the repertoire data. Genome-wide SNP genotypes for about three fifths of the roughly 700 donors were used in a later genetic analysis, which treated that subset as a discovery cohort. Every repertoire in the discovery cohort had been generated on one and the same sequencing platform. Both class I and class II loci were covered by HLA typing, at four-digit resolution. Typing coverage varied by locus: about 620-630 donors for A, B, C, DRB1 and DQB1; roughly 560 for DQA1; more than 600 for DPA1; roughly 450 for DPB1. Roughly five DR-DQ haplotypes were treated as single units for association and clustering because of strong linkage in the cohort. Among some 400 genotyped donors of the cohort, an average of about 220,000 unique TCR beta nucleotide sequences was sequenced per donor, of which 15% to 20% were non-productive. Overall study outcomes, separate from this receptor: In a later analysis, most CMV-associated TCR beta chains were found to appear HLA-restricted, with HLA associations seemingly driven largely by CMV exposure. A later analysis associated 15,000 or so TCR beta sequences with specific HLA alleles at a false discovery rate of 0.05. Sequencing depth was assumed to be roughly uniform across donors in the presence/absence analyses, though that assumption may not hold. An earlier analysis of approximately 570 of the donors showed that most TCR beta V segments appeared in productive rearrangements either about 87% or about 30% of the time, which broadly matched IMGT annotations. In a later analysis, HLA-associated TCR beta chains were found to be more clonally expanded and to have lower generation probabilities than equally common non-associated chains. The classifier was reported to diagnose cytomegalovirus status with high specificity and sensitivity in both the original cohort and the validation cohort. Three of the identified cytomegalovirus-associated TCR beta chains were confirmed in vitro to be specific for cytomegalovirus antigens. A cluster of highly shared sequence variants was judged likely to be a technical artifact of the sequencing pipeline. In the study, approximately 160 TCR beta chains were listed as associated with cytomegalovirus. Several of the top co-occurrence clusters appeared to be linked to parvovirus B19, influenza, CMV and Epstein-Barr virus, according to a later analysis. Across donors, most TCR sequences were observed very rarely, whereas some public TCRs were present in many individuals. A later analysis found that TCR association rates varied across HLA loci, with DRB1 alleles showing the most associated TCRs and HLA-C alleles the fewest. A further reported finding was that TCR beta sequences accurately predicted the HLA-A and HLA-B alleles for most subjects in the first cohort. Because the 87-base-pair reads could not distinguish some IMGT-functional V segments, including TRBV6-2 and TRBV6-3, those segments were excluded. Linkage disequilibrium might explain the correlated functional status among segregating V segments, but an unknown experimental factor could not be excluded. According to the authors, the approach could potentially be generalized to other disease states and immunological phenotypes. In this cohort, only TCR beta chains were sequenced, and detectable features were limited by the absence of alpha or paired-chain data. HLA typing was unavailable for some donors at each locus, so association tests used only the typed subset. Over 15 rarely observed V segments, including chromosome 9 orphons, were excluded from the earlier analysis of some 590 of the donors because counts were too low. V-gene and J-gene trimming of TCR beta chains was associated with a missense DCLRE1C variant in a later genetic analysis, and the association was replicated in an independent cohort. In a later genetic analysis, fewer N-insertions in productive TCRs were reported among donors in an Asian-associated ancestry cluster than the approximately 670-donor mean. When HLA alleles, especially DR and DQ, strongly co-occurred, attributing TCR associations to individual alleles was difficult. For the cohort, immune exposure information was limited to CMV serostatus.

Library preparation was by the immunoSEQ multiplex PCR assay. A mixture of 60 forward primers for TCR Vbeta segments and 13 reverse primers for TCR Jbeta segments was used in the multiplex PCR. A multiplex PCR assay on genomic DNA amplified the CDR3 region of rearranged TCR beta genes. Amplified TCR beta libraries were sequenced as 87-base-pair reads on the Illumina HiSeq System. On the study's bioinformatics: A later analysis tallied about 77 million unique TCR beta chains across the 660 or so repertoires, and some 12 million of those chains were shared by two or more donors. A nearest-neighbor algorithm error-corrected the raw reads and collapsed the reads into unique sequences, merging closely related sequences to remove PCR and sequencing errors. CDR3 sequences were aligned to IMGT reference sequences to assign V, D and J gene segments. Each retained sequence needed at least a six-nucleotide match to both a V gene segment and a J gene segment. A rearrangement counted as productive if the CDR3 had no stop codons and remained in frame with V and J, and every other rearrangement counted as non-productive. Following IMGT convention, CDR3 was defined as the stretch from the second conserved V-encoded cysteine up to the conserved J-encoded phenylalanine. The earlier analysis of 500 to 750 of the donors excluded any sequence lacking an unambiguous match to a single V gene segment. An earlier analysis of several hundred of the donors called V segments functional above 56.7% productive rearrangements and segregating when the between-donor standard deviation exceeded 5%. To diagnose cytomegalovirus status from the catalog of TCR beta chain sequences, a statistical classification framework was built. A later analysis assigned V and J genes by comparing TCR nucleotide sequences with IMGT/GENE-DB human TR gene sequences. Using the TCRdist pipeline, a later analysis assigned CDR3 sequences along with most-parsimonious VDJ recombination scenarios. In a later analysis, each TCR beta chain was defined by its CDR3 amino acid sequence together with its V-gene family, and reads without a unique V-gene family were excluded. To address suspected cross-contamination and a sequencing artifact, a later analysis removed over 500 highly shared, low-generation-probability nucleotide sequences. In a later analysis, a clonal expansion index was calculated for each public chain from normalized within-repertoire ranks of inferred template counts. In a later analysis, generation probabilities were computed with a VDJ recombination model fitted to out-of-frame rearrangements, and the resulting probabilities were checked against IGoR. In a later analysis, hypergeometric tests were used to score TCR-TCR, TCR-HLA and TCR-CMV co-occurrence, with a repertoire-size bias correction applied to TCR pairs. In a later analysis, false discovery rates were estimated by permuting HLA or CMV assignments 20 times. In a later analysis, co-occurring TCRs were grouped with DBSCAN, and TCRdist sequence similarity was added when clustering was performed within HLA-allele-positive subsets. For co-occurrence clustering, repertoires with fewer than 30,000 or more than 120,000 public chains were excluded, along with a handful of repertoires with anomalous nucleotide sharing. TCRdb obtained this table from immuneACCESS and retained in-frame rearrangements with V and J assigned. These tables miss some clones; where compared with another copy, unresolved V genes account for less than half of the shortfall, and the remainder is unexplained. The V and J calls and clone size were taken over from that table, and D and trimming were inferred from the DNA. Within this sample are about 130,000 clones, with around 75% of them counted one time only. Of the sample, 3.1% is held by the ten largest clones.

In its sample, this clone was seen a few times. What antigen it recognizes has not been identified. No qualities accompany the bases; no much larger clone lies one base away. The CDR3 has 13 amino acids, counting the end cysteine and phenylalanine. The retained sequence is limited to the CDR3, 39 bases, with the frame set at the first base. V is shortened by 2 bases, J by 17 bases, and the region joining them spans 18 bases. From the germline V gene, CDR1 is MNHEY and CDR2 is SVGAGI. In total, approximately 700 healthy bone marrow donors made up the cohort. At the time of sampling, all cohort members were nominally healthy, though unrecorded immune exposures were likely present. The donor tested CMV seronegative and was one of the 352 seronegative cohort members. A peripheral blood sample was collected from each donor, and TCR beta sequencing was performed on peripheral blood mononuclear cells. The Qiagen DNeasy Blood Extraction Kit was used to extract genomic DNA from the blood cell samples.

This chain is built from TRBV6-5 and TRBJ1-4; matching of 5 bases hints at TRBD1 as the D gene. Sequenced material: PBMCs. This TCR derives from a man aged 40-50 years in good health and CMV-seronegative. The nucleotide sequence reads as follows: TGTGCCAGCAGTTACACGACCCTGGACAAGAGATTTTTT. Its protein reads: CASSYTTLDKRFF.